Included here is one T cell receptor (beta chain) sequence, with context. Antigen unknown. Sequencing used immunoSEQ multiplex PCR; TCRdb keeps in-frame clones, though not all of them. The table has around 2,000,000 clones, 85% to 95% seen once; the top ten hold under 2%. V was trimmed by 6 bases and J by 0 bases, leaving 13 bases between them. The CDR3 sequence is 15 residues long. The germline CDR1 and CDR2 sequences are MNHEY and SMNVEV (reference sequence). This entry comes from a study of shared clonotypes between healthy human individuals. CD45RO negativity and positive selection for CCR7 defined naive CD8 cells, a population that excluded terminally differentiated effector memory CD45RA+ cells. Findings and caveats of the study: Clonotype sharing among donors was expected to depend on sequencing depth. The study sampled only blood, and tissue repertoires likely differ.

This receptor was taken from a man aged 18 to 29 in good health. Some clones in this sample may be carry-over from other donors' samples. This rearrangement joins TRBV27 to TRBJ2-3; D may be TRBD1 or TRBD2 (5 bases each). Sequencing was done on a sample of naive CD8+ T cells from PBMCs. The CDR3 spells CASRMGRPSTDTQYF. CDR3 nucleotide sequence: TGTGCCAGCAGAATGGGACGGCCCAGCACAGATACGCAGTATTTT.